The clone carrying this TCR beta chain occurred many times. Its antigen is still unknown. This specimen comes from a study of metastatic and nonmetastatic thyroid tumors. Background on the study: Repertoires from malignant and benign thyroid patients were compared across blood and tumor or nodule tissue.

The authors' processing: In papillary thyroid cancer, a distant-metastasis classifier was built using CDR3 differences across clinicopathological groups. TCRdb re-analyzed the PCR reads through MiXCR. The V and J calls, along with clone size, are taken from TCRdb and not from the paper's own processing. The profile shows tens of thousands of clones, 12% of them singletons. Study results and limitations: As reported, TCR beta diversity in blood and tumor was significantly higher in malignant thyroid tumors than in benign nodules.

Thyroid surgery was performed in patients who had received no treatment beforehand. V lost 2 bases and J lost 3; bases outside the gene matches: 0. The germline V gene has CDR1 MGHRA and CDR2 YSYEKL. The length of the CDR3 is 15 residues. The TCR was taken from a male donor with papillary thyroid cancer or a benign thyroid nodule (not recorded which). Some clones in this sample may be carry-over from other donors' samples. The chain combines TRBV4-1 with TRBJ2-2, with 10 bases fitting TRBD2. Sequencing was performed on blood. The CDR3 reads CASSQLAGDTGELFF. The DNA of the CDR3 is TGCGCCAGCAGCCAACTAGCGGGAGACACCGGGGAGCTGTTTTTT.